This T cell receptor beta chain was sequenced in a study of cytomegalovirus exposure and HLA in healthy donors. The PCR ran on 60 Vbeta and 13 Jbeta primers. The data were produced by immunoSEQ multiplex PCR, yet TCRdb's version contains in-frame clones alone and is incomplete. The sample carries 210,000 or so clones, 76% recorded once. Sequences were obtained from PBMCs. The clonotype comes from a young man in good health and CMV-seronegative.

CDR3 sequence (DNA): TGTGCCAGCACCGACGGGGGGGGCCGGAAGTTCTTC. It yields the protein CASTDGGGRKFF. This chain uses TRBV7-9 with TRBJ2-1; TRBD2 matches 8 bases. V lost 7 bases, J lost 14 bases, and 10 bases stayed unmatched. This CDR3 comprises 12 residues. In germline, CDR1 is SEHNR, CDR2 FQNEAQ (reference sequence).